The present T cell receptor beta chain was sequenced within a study of blood T cell repertoires in COVID-19. Across the whole study: Some COVID-19 samples were acute and others convalescent; all came from the United States, Italy and Spain. Sources were T cells, B-cell-depleted T cells, or PBMCs; the material itself was cDNA or gDNA.

From germline, CDR1 is SGHTA and CDR2 FQGNSA. V was clipped by 1 base and J by 11 bases, with 14 bases between them. The length of the CDR3 is 13 residues. In the study's own analysis: Nucleated cell number was recorded as an estimate derived from reference gene primer amplification. The method was immunoSEQ multiplex PCR; TCRdb's version includes in-frame clones alone and lacks a portion of them. The DNA gave D and trimming, while V, J and clone size come from that table. The sample holds under 200,000 clones, about 85% seen once. Sequencing was performed on peripheral blood. The chain uses TRBV7-2 and TRBJ1-1, with a possible D match to TRBD1 (6 bases). The sequence came from a woman of 80 years or more with acute or convalescent COVID-19. CDR3 DNA sequence: TGTGCCAGCAGCTTAGAACACAGGGAGTCGGCTTTCTTT. Translated: CASSLEHRESAFF.